This T cell receptor (beta chain) emerged from a study of T cells after yellow fever vaccination. There are a few counts of this clonotype. Researchers made TCR cDNA using 5'RACE template switching, and this step added a universal primer site and UMIs. MiXCR, applied by TCRdb to the 5' RACE reads, yields one record per CDR3 protein. The data show about 350,000 distinct CDR3 sequences, 4.1% seen once. Germline V gene lookup returns CDR1 LGHNA and CDR2 YNFKEQ. The CDR3 sequence is 16 residues long. With V trimmed by 1 base and J by 0 bases, 4 bases remained unmatched. The rearrangement joins TRBV4-2 to TRBJ1-1, with TRBD1 identical over 8 bases. The material sequenced was PBMCs, taken 5 days after the yellow fever booster vaccination. The TCR sequence derives from a man aged 18-30 years who received the YFV17D yellow fever vaccine. DNA for the CDR3: TGTGCCAGCAGCCAAGTACAGGGGGGAGTGAACACTGAAGCTTTCTTT. This translates into CASSQVQGGVNTEAFF.